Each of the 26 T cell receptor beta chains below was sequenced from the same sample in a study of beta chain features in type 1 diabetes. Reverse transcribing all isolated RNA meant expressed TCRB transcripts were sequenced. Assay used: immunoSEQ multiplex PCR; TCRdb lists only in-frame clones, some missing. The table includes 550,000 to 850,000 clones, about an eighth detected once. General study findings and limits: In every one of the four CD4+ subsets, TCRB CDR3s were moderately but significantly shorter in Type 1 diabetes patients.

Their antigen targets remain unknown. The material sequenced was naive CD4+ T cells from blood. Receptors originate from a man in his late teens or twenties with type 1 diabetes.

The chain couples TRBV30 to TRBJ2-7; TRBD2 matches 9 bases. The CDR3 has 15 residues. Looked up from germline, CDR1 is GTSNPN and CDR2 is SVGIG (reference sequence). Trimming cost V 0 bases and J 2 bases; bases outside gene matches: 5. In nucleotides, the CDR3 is TGTGCCTGGAGTGTCGGACTAGCGCCTACCTACGAGCAGTACTTC. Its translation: CAWSVGLAPTYEQYF.

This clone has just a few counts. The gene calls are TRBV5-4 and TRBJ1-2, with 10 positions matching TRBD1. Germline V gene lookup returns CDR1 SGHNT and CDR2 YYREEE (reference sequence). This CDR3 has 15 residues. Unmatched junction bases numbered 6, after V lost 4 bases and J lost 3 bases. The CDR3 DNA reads TGTGCCAGCAGCCAGGGACAGGGGTTCGACTATGGCTACACCTTC. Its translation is CASSQGQGFDYGYTF.

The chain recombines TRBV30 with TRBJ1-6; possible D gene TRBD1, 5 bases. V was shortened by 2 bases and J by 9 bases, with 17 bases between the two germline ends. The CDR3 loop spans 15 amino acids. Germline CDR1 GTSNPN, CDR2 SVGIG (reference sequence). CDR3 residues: CAWSLGQAMVSPLHF. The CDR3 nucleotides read TGTGCCTGGAGTCTGGGGCAGGCGATGGTTTCACCCCTCCACTTT.

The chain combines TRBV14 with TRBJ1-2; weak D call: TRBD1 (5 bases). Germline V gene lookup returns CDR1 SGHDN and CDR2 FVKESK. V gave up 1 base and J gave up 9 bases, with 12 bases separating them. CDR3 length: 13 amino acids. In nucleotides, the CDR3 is TGTGCCAGCAGCCAAGGGGCAGGGCTAAGCTACACCTTC. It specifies CASSQGAGLSYTF. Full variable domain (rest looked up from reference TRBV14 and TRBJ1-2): EAGVTQFPSHSVIEKGQTVTLRCDPISGHDNLYWYRRVMGKEIKFLLHFVKESKQDESGMPNNRFLAERTGGTYSTLKVQPAELEDSGVYFCASSQGAGLSYTFGSGTRLTVV.

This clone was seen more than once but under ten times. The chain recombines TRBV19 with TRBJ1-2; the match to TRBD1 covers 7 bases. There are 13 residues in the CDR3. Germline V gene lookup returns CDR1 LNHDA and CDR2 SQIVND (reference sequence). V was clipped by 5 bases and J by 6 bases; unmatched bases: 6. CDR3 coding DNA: TGTGCCAGTAGTGTCGGGACAGTTCATGGCTACACCTTC. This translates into CASSVGTVHGYTF.

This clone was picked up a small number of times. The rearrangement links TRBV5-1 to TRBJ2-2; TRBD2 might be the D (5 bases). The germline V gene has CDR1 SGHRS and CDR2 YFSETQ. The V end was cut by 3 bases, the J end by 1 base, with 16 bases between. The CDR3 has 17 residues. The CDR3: CASSSIAGFGNTGELFF. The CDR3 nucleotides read TGCGCCAGCAGCTCCATCGCGGGTTTCGGGAACACCGGGGAGCTGTTTTTT. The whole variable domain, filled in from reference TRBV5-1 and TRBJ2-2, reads KAGVTQTPRYLIKTRGQQVTLSCSPISGHRSVSWYQQTPGQGLQFLFEYFSETQRNKGNFPGRFSGRQFSNSRSEMNVSTLELGDSALYLCASSSIAGFGNTGELFFGEGSRLTVL.

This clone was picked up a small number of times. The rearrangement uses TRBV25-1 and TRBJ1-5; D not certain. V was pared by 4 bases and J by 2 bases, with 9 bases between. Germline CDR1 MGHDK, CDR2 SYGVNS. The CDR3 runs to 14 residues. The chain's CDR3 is CASSGPFGNQPQHF. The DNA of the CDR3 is TGTGCCAGCAGTGGTCCCTTCGGCAATCAGCCCCAGCATTTT.

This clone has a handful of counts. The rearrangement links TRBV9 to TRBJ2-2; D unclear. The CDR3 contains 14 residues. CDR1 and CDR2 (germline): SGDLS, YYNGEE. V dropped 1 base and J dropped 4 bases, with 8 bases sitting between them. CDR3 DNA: TGTGCCAGCAGCGTACTGGCCCTCACCGGGGAGCTGTTTTTT. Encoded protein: CASSVLALTGELFF. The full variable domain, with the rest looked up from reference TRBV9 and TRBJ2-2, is DSGVTQTPKHLITATGQRVTLRCSPRSGDLSVYWYQQSLDQGLQFLIQYYNGEERAKGNILERFSAQQFPDLHSELNLSSLELGDSALYFCASSVLALTGELFFGEGSRLTVL.

CDR3 DNA: TGCGCCAGCAGCCAAGCATCTGGACAGGGGGACAACTATGGCTACACCTTC. This translates into CASSQASGQGDNYGYTF. The chain couples TRBV4-1 to TRBJ1-2; 10 bases line up with TRBD1. After removal of 1 base from V and 2 bases from J, the junction contained 7 bases not matched to a gene. This CDR3 spans 17 amino acids. The germline gives CDR1 MGHRA, CDR2 YSYEKL.

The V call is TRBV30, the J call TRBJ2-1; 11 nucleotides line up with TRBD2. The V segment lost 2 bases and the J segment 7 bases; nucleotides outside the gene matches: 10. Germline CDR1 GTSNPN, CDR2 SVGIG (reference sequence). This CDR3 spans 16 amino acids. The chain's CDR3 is CAWSPRTSGLLNEQFF. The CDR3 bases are TGTGCCTGGAGTCCGAGGACTAGCGGGCTTCTTAATGAGCAGTTCTTC.

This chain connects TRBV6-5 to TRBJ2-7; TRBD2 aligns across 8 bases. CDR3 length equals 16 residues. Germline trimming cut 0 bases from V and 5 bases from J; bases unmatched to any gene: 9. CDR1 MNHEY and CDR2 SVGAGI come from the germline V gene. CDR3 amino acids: CASSYSISGGPNEQYF. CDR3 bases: TGTGCCAGCAGTTACTCGATCAGCGGGGGTCCGAACGAGCAGTACTTC.

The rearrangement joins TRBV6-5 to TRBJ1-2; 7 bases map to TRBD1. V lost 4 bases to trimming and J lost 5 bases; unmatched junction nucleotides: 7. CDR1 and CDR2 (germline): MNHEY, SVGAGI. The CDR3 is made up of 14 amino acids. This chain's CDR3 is CASSSPTGRYGYTF. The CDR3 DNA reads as TGTGCCAGCAGTTCCCCGACAGGGAGGTATGGCTACACCTTC.

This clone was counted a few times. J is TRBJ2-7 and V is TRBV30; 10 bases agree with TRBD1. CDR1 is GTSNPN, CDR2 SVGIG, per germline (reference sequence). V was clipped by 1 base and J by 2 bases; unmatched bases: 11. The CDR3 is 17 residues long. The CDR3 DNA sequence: TGTGCCTGGAGTGGGAAAAACCGGGACAGGGGTACCTACGAGCAGTACTTC. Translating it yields CAWSGKNRDRGTYEQYF.

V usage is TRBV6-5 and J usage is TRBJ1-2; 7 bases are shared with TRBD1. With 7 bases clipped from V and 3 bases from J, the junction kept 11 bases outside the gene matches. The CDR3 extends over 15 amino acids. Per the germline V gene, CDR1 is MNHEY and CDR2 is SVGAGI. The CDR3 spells CASTLLQGDYYGYTF. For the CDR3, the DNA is TGTGCCAGCACTCTCCTCCAGGGGGATTACTATGGCTACACCTTC.

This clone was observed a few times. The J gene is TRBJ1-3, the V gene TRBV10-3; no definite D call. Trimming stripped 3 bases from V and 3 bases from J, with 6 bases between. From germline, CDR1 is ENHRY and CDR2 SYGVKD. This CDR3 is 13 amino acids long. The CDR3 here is CAISERSGNTIYF. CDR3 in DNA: TGTGCCATCAGTGAAAGGAGTGGAAACACCATATATTTT.

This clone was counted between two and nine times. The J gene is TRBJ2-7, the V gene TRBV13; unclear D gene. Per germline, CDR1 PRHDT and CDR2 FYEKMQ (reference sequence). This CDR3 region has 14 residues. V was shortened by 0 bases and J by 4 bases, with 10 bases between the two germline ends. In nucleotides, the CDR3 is TGTGCCAGCAGCTTAGGGACGGTAGGTTACGAGCAGTACTTC. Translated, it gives CASSLGTVGYEQYF.

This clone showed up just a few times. CDR3 nucleotides: TGTGCCACCAGCAGAGATGGGATAGAAGCTTTCTTT. As protein: CATSRDGIEAFF. This chain uses TRBV15 with TRBJ1-1; D not certain. CDR3 length: 12 amino acids. CDR1 and CDR2 (germline): LNHNV, YYDKDF (reference sequence). V was clipped by 0 bases and J by 8 bases, with 7 bases between them.

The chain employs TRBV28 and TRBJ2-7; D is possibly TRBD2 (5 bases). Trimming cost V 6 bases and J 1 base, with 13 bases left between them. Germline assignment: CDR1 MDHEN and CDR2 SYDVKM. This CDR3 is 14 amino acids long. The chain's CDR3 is CASSTPGGSYEQYF. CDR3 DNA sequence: TGTGCCAGCAGCACCCCGGGCGGGTCCTACGAGCAGTACTTC.

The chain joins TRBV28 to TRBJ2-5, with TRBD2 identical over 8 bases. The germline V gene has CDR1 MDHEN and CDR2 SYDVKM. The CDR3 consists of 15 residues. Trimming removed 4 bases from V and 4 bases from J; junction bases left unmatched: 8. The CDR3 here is CASSSGGAGTETQYF. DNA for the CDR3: TGTGCCAGCAGTTCCGGGGGGGCTGGTACAGAGACCCAGTACTTC.

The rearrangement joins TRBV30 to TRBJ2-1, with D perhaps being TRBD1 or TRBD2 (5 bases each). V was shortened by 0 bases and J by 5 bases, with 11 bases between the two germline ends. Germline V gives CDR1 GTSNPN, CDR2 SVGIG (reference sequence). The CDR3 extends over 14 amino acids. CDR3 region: CAWSVVWGNNEQFF. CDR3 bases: TGTGCCTGGAGTGTAGTTTGGGGGAACAATGAGCAGTTCTTC.

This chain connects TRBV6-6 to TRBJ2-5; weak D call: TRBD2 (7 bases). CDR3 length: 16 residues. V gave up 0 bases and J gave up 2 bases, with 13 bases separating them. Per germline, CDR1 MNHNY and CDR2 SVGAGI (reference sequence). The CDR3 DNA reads TGTGCCAGCAGTTACTCAGGGGGGGGCAAGCAAGAGACCCAGTACTTC. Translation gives CASSYSGGGKQETQYF.

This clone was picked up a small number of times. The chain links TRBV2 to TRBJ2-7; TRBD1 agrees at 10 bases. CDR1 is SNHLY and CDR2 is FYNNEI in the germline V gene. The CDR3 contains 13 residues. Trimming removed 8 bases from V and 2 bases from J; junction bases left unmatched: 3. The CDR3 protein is CASGGTGAYEQYF. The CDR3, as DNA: TGTGCCAGCGGGGGGACAGGGGCCTACGAGCAGTACTTC.

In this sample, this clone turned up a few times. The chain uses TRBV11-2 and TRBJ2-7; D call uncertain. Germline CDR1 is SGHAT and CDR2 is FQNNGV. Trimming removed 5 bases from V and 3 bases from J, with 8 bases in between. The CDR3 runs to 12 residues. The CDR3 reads CASSLPGYEQYF. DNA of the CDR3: TGTGCCAGCAGCCTACCCGGCTACGAGCAGTACTTC.

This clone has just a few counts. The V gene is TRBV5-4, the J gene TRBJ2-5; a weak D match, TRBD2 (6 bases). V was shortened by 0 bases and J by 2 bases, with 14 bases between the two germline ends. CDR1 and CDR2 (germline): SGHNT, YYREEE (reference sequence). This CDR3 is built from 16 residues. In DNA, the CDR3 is TGTGCCAGCAGCTTGGATGGTCCACGGGGGCAAGAGACCCAGTACTTC. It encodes CASSLDGPRGQETQYF.

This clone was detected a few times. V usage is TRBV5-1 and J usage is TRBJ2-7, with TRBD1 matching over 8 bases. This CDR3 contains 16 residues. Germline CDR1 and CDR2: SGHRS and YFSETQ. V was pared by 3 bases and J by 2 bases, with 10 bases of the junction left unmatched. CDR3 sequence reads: CASSSGRDRSPYEQYF. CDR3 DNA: TGCGCCAGCAGCTCCGGAAGGGACAGGTCCCCCTACGAGCAGTACTTC.

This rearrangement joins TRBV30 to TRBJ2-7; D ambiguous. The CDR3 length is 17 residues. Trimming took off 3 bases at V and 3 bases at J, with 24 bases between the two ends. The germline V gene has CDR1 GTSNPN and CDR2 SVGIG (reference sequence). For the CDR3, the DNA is TGTGCCTGGAGCCCCGGGTGGGCCGGAGAGCTAGTCTACGAGCAGTACTTC. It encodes CAWSPGWAGELVYEQYF.